The rows below give T cell receptor beta chains drawn from one sample of a study of blood T cell repertoires in COVID-19. Profiled with immunoSEQ multiplex PCR; TCRdb holds only in-frame clones, not every one. The profile shows more than 150,000 clones, approximately 78% of them singletons. Sequencing was done on a sample of PBMCs or T cells enriched from blood (not recorded which). The receptors were gathered from a woman between 45 and 60 years old who had recovered from COVID-19. CDR3s include the opening cysteine and the closing phenylalanine or tryptophan. A D gene is named only where the DNA matches it firmly. Expanded clones get a size class; other rows say once, few or many, or leave the size out.

v_gene	abundance	j_gene	d_gene	CDR3nt	CDR3aa
TRBV18	.	TRBJ2-3	.	TGTGCCAGCTCACCAGACTACCTCAGCACAGATACGCAGTATTTT	CASSPDYLSTDTQYF
TRBV7-8	.	TRBJ2-3	.	TGTGCCAGCAGCCCTCCGGATACGCAGTATTTT	CASSPPDTQYF
TRBV6-2/TRBV6-3	.	TRBJ2-1	TRBD2	TGTGCCAGCAGTTACGCGGCTAGCGGGATCAATGAGCAGTTCTTC	CASSYAASGINEQFF
TRBV5-1	.	TRBJ1-1	.	TGCGCCAGCAGGTGGGGCCAGAACACTGAAGCTTTCTTT	CASRWGQNTEAFF
TRBV10-2	.	TRBJ2-7	TRBD1	TGCGCCAGCAACGAGACAGGGGTCGGGAGCTCCTACGAGCAGTACTTC	CASNETGVGSSYEQYF
TRBV7-8	.	TRBJ2-1	TRBD2	TGTGCCAGCAGCGGAAAAAGCGGGAGCTTCGACAATGAGCAGTTCTTC	CASSGKSGSFDNEQFF
TRBV24-1	.	TRBJ1-1	TRBD1	TGTGCCACCAGTGATATTTCTGGGACAGGGGCCATGAACACTGAAGCTTTCTTT	CATSDISGTGAMNTEAFF
TRBV19	.	TRBJ1-2	TRBD1	TGTGCCAGTTATGACAACAACAGGGGACGTAATACTCCCTATGGCTACACCTTC	CASYDNNRGRNTPYGYTF
TRBV19	.	TRBJ2-2	TRBD1	TGTGCCAGTAGAAGACAGGGGGCCGGGGAGCTGTTTTTT	CASRRQGAGELFF
TRBV9	few	TRBJ1-1	.	TGTGCCAGCAGCGTAGTGGCAGGTCGACACACTGAAGCTTTCTTT	CASSVVAGRHTEAFF
TRBV18	.	TRBJ2-1	TRBD2	TGTGCCAGCTCTCTAAGACGAGAGCGGGAGGAGCAGTTCTTC	CASSLRREREEQFF
TRBV28	.	TRBJ2-7	TRBD2	TGTGCCAGCAGTTCCAGCGGGACCTCCTACGAGCAGTACTTC	CASSSSGTSYEQYF
TRBV19	few	TRBJ1-2	TRBD1	TGTGCCAGTAGTAACATCGGACAGGGTGATGGCTACACCTTC	CASSNIGQGDGYTF
TRBV2	once	TRBJ1-3	.	TGTGCCAGCGAATGGGGCCCTGGAAACACCATATATTTT	CASEWGPGNTIYF
TRBV6-1	few	TRBJ2-5	.	TGTGCCAGCAGTGACGGGAACCAAGAGACCCAGTACTTC	CASSDGNQETQYF
TRBV5-6	few	TRBJ2-7	TRBD2	TGTGCCAGCAGACGAGCGGGAGGGCCCCTCGAGCAGTACTTC	CASRRAGGPLEQYF
TRBV5-4	.	TRBJ2-1	TRBD1	TGTGCCAGCTACTCCACAGGGGGCAATGAGCAGTTCTTC	CASYSTGGNEQFF
TRBV3-1/TRBV3-2	.	TRBJ2-7	TRBD1	TGTGCCAGCAGCCAAGGCAGGGGGTCGTTTCTCGACGAGCAGTACTTC	CASSQGRGSFLDEQYF
TRBV28	.	TRBJ2-7	.	TGTGCCAGCAGTTTCCCCCTTTATCCCTACGAGCAGTACTTC	CASSFPLYPYEQYF
TRBV2	.	TRBJ2-7	.	TGTGCCACCCGGGGGTTTAGGCTGTACGAGCAGTACTTC	CATRGFRLYEQYF
TRBV20-1	.	TRBJ2-1	.	TGCAGCCCCCCGGACTCCAATGAGCAGTTCTTC	CSPPDSNEQFF
TRBV28	.	TRBJ2-1	TRBD2	TGTGCCAGCAAACCTGGAAGCGGGAGGAAGAATGAGCAGTTCTTC	CASKPGSGRKNEQFF
TRBV5-1	.	TRBJ1-1	TRBD1	TGCGCCAGCAGCCGGGACAGCATGAACACTGAAGCTTTCTTT	CASSRDSMNTEAFF
TRBV6-5	.	TRBJ2-5	.	TGTGCCAGCAGTTACCAGGCAGGGCTGGGAGAGACCCAGTACTTC	CASSYQAGLGETQYF
TRBV15	.	TRBJ2-3	TRBD2	TGTGCCACCAGCAGGGCTAGCGGGAGAGCGAGGGCAGATACGCAGTATTTT	CATSRASGRARADTQYF
TRBV3-1/TRBV3-2	.	TRBJ1-3	TRBD1	TGTGCCAGCAGCCGTGTCAGGACAGGGGGAAACACCATATATTTT	CASSRVRTGGNTIYF
TRBV29-1	.	TRBJ2-2	TRBD2	TGCAGCGTTGAGAAGTGGACTAGCGAAACCGGGGAGCTGTTTTTT	CSVEKWTSETGELFF
TRBV7-3	.	TRBJ1-1	.	TGTGCCAGCAGCTCGGAGGGGTTCACTGAAGCTTTCTTT	CASSSEGFTEAFF
TRBV19	once	TRBJ2-1	TRBD2	TGTGCCAGTAGCCCCATAGAGACTAGCGGGAGGAATGAGCAGTTCTTC	CASSPIETSGRNEQFF
TRBV12-3/TRBV12-4	.	TRBJ1-2	.	TGTGCCAGCAGGCAGGGGTACTATGGCTACACCTTC	CASRQGYYGYTF
TRBV7-9	once	TRBJ2-3	TRBD2	TGTGCCAGCAGCGCCGGGACTAGCGGGAGCACAGATACGCAGTATTTT	CASSAGTSGSTDTQYF
TRBV28	.	TRBJ1-1	.	TGTGCCAGCAGTCGGGGGGAGATGAACACTGAAGCTTTCTTT	CASSRGEMNTEAFF